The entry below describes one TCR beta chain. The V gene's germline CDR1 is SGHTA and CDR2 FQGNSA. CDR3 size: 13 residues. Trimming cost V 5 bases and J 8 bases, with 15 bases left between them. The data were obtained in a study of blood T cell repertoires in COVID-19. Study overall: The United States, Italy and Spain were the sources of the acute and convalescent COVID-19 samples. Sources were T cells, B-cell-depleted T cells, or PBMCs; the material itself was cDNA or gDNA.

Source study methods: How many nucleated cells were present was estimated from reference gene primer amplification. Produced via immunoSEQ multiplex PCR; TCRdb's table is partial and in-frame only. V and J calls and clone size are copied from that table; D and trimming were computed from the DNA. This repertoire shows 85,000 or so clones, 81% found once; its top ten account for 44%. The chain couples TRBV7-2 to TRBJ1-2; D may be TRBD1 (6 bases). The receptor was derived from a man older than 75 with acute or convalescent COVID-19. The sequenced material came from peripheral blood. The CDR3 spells CASSPETGRGYTF. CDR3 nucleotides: TGTGCCAGCAGCCCAGAAACAGGGAGAGGCTACACCTTC. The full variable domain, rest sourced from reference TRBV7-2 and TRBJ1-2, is GAGVSQSPSNKVTEKGKDVELRCDPISGHTALYWYRQSLGQGLEFLIYFQGNSAPDKSGLPSDRFSAERTGGSVSTLTIQRTQQEDSAVYLCASSPETGRGYTFGSGTRLTVV.